These 21 T cell receptor beta chains were sequenced from one sample in a study of cytomegalovirus exposure and HLA in healthy donors. The PCR had 60 Vbeta and 13 Jbeta primers. Only in-frame clones appear in the TCRdb table, and some are missing; sequencing was by immunoSEQ multiplex PCR. In the table there are roughly 140,000 clones, about 79% of which are singletons. The sequenced sample was PBMCs. These receptors originate from a man aged 40-50 years in good health and CMV-seropositive.

The gene calls are TRBV7-2 and TRBJ2-5; a possible D gene is TRBD2 (6 bases). This CDR3 comprises 15 residues. Trimming stripped 5 bases from V and 5 bases from J, with 18 bases between. Germline V gene sequence: CDR1 SGHTA, CDR2 FQGNSA. The CDR3 is CASSSPGLRGETQYF. The DNA for the CDR3 is TGTGCCAGCAGCAGTCCGGGACTTCGAGGGGAGACCCAGTACTTC.

The chain has TRBV5-5 and TRBJ2-7; D might be TRBD2 (6 bases). The CDR3 is 15 amino acids. Trimming took off 0 bases at V and 6 bases at J, with 16 bases between the two ends. CDR1 and CDR2 (germline): SGHKS, YYEKEE (reference sequence). The CDR3 nucleotides read TGTGCCAGCAGCTTGGTTCCGGGGGAGGCCACCGAGCAGTACTTC. This codes for CASSLVPGEATEQYF.

The CDR3: CASSLPGNLREQYF. In DNA, the CDR3 is TGTGCCAGCAGCTTACCGGGAAACCTGAGGGAGCAGTACTTC. This chain joins TRBV13 and TRBJ2-7; weak D call: TRBD2 (5 bases). The CDR3 length is 14 residues. Germline CDR1 reads PRHDT; CDR2 reads FYEKMQ (reference sequence). Trimming took 2 bases from V and 7 from J, leaving 15 bases between them.

The rearrangement links TRBV30 to TRBJ1-6; TRBD1 might be the D (5 bases). V lost 3 bases, J lost 9 bases, and 12 bases lay in between. The CDR3 covers 13 residues. CDR1 is GTSNPN, CDR2 SVGIG, per germline (reference sequence). The CDR3 bases are TGTGCCTGGAGCAGGGATACGAGTTCACCCCTCCACTTT. It codes for CAWSRDTSSPLHF. Full variable domain (rest looked up from reference TRBV30 and TRBJ1-6): SQTIHQWPATLVQPVGSPLSLECTVEGTSNPNLYWYRQAAGRGLQLLFYSVGIGQISSEVPQNLSASRPQDRQFILSSKKLLLSDSGFYLCAWSRDTSSPLHFGNGTRLTVT.

The chain combines TRBV6-5 with TRBJ2-4, with 11 positions matching TRBD2. The CDR3 is 15 amino acids. Germline-derived CDR1 and CDR2 are MNHEY and SVGAGI. J was trimmed by 7 bases and V by 4 bases; bases with no gene match: 6. Here the CDR3 DNA reads TGTGCCAGCAGTTCGCTAGCGGGGGGAGGGAACATTCAGTACTTC. Protein sequence: CASSSLAGGGNIQYF.

The V call is TRBV10-3, the J call TRBJ2-7, with TRBD2 identical over 7 bases. J was trimmed by 4 bases and V by 0 bases; bases with no gene match: 3. The germline CDR1 and CDR2 sequences are ENHRY and SYGVKD. This CDR3 is built from 14 residues. For the CDR3, the DNA is TGTGCCATCAGTGAGTCGGGGGGGATATACGAGCAGTACTTC. Its protein is CAISESGGIYEQYF.

This clone was observed a handful of times. The rearrangement uses TRBV7-9 and TRBJ2-5; D is possibly TRBD2 (5 bases). CDR3 size: 16 residues. V lost 1 base, J lost 2 bases, and 14 bases lay in between. Germline-derived CDR1 and CDR2 are SEHNR and FQNEAQ (reference sequence). CDR3 sequence reads: CASSLEGRRSQETQYF. The CDR3 DNA sequence: TGTGCCAGCAGCTTAGAGGGCAGGAGGTCTCAAGAGACCCAGTACTTC.

The chain uses TRBV6-5 and TRBJ2-5; 7 bases agree with TRBD2. The CDR3 has 16 residues. V trimming: 4 bases; J trimming: 0 bases; junction bases outside the gene matches: 8. Germline CDR1 MNHEY, CDR2 SVGAGI. DNA of the CDR3: TGTGCCAGCAGTTCCTTAAGGACTAGGGACCAAGAGACCCAGTACTTC. It specifies CASSSLRTRDQETQYF.

The chain combines TRBV29-1 with TRBJ1-1; TRBD1 matches at 7 bases. The junction had 6 bases not matched to a gene; V was cut back by 7 bases and J by 1 base. Germline CDR1 SQVTM, CDR2 ANQGSEA. This CDR3 has 13 amino acids. The CDR3 nucleotides read TGCAGCGCCGGGGGACAGACGAACACTGAAGCTTTCTTT. Translating it yields CSAGGQTNTEAFF.

The chain links TRBV9 to TRBJ2-1, with 10 bases matching TRBD2. Unmatched junction bases numbered 2, after V lost 4 bases and J lost 1 base. The V gene's germline CDR1 is SGDLS and CDR2 YYNGEE. The CDR3 is 15 residues long. CDR3 sequence (DNA): TGTGCCAGCAGCCAAGCGGGGGGGTCCTACAATGAGCAGTTCTTC. Translated, it gives CASSQAGGSYNEQFF.

With respect to this clone: The same CDR3 is also encoded by other DNA sequences in this sample. The rearrangement links TRBV7-2 to TRBJ2-7, with 8 bases identical to TRBD1. CDR3 length equals 14 residues. The junction had 2 bases not matched to a gene; V was cut back by 1 base and J by 3 bases. Germline V gene sequence: CDR1 SGHTA, CDR2 FQGNSA. CDR3 coding DNA: TGTGCCAGCAGCTTAGGGACAGGGAACTACGAGCAGTACTTC. It encodes CASSLGTGNYEQYF.

The J gene is TRBJ2-7, the V gene TRBV19, with D perhaps TRBD1 (6 bases). The V end was cut by 3 bases, the J end by 0 bases, with 9 bases between. The CDR3 is 14 residues long. Germline loops: CDR1 LNHDA, CDR2 SQIVND (reference sequence). CDR3 sequence: CASSIQGPSYEQYF. CDR3 nucleotides: TGTGCCAGTAGTATCCAGGGGCCCTCCTACGAGCAGTACTTC.

This chain connects TRBV5-1 to TRBJ2-2, with D hard to call. V dropped 4 bases and J dropped 7 bases, with 14 bases sitting between them. Germline CDR1 SGHRS, CDR2 YFSETQ. The CDR3 runs 14 residues. CDR3 sequence: CASSNLVSGGELFF. The CDR3 DNA is TGCGCCAGCAGCAATTTAGTTTCGGGCGGGGAGCTGTTTTTT.

The chain links TRBV19 to TRBJ1-3, with D maybe TRBD1 (5 bases). V lost 7 bases and J lost 5, with 21 bases in between. Germline V CDR1 and CDR2: LNHDA, SQIVND (reference sequence). The CDR3 runs to 16 residues. The CDR3 bases are TGTGCCAGTACCGGCCGACAGCGACCGTTTCGAAACACCATATATTTT. Protein: CASTGRQRPFRNTIYF.

Notes on this clone: One junction end disagrees with the germline gene, perhaps due to a read error. This chain connects TRBV7-9 to TRBJ2-7; a weak D match, TRBD1 (6 bases). The CDR3 consists of 14 residues. Per the germline V gene, CDR1 is SEHNR and CDR2 is FQNEAQ (reference sequence). CDR3 DNA sequence: TGTTCCAGCAGCTTAGGACAGAATTCCTACGAGCAGTACTTC. Its translation: CSSSLGQNSYEQYF.

This clone was seen more than once but under ten times. The CDR3 DNA reads TGTGCCAGCAGCTTAGCCCAGGGAAACACTGAAGCTTTCTTT. It specifies CASSLAQGNTEAFF. The chain links TRBV7-9 to TRBJ1-1; TRBD1 might be the D (5 bases). The CDR3 contains 14 residues. V was pared by 0 bases and J by 2 bases, with 7 bases between. Germline CDR1 is SEHNR and CDR2 is FQNEAQ (reference sequence).

The chain couples TRBV29-1 to TRBJ1-1, with TRBD1 matching over 9 bases. V shed 5 bases, J shed 3 bases, and the junction held 7 bases outside the gene matches. The V gene's germline CDR1 is SQVTM and CDR2 ANQGSEA. The CDR3 has 14 amino acids. DNA for the CDR3: TGCAGCGTTCTGGTACAGGGGGCGGACACTGAAGCTTTCTTT. This codes for CSVLVQGADTEAFF.

The chain uses TRBV2 and TRBJ2-7, with TRBD1 as a possible D gene (6 bases). V lost 2 bases and J lost 7, with 12 bases in between. This CDR3 has 13 residues. CDR1 is SNHLY and CDR2 is FYNNEI in the germline V gene. The CDR3 is CASSEQWGQEQYF. The CDR3 DNA reads as TGTGCCAGCAGTGAACAGTGGGGGCAGGAGCAGTACTTC.

This clone came up once. Since no conserved phenylalanine or tryptophan closes the CDR3, a read error is the likely cause. CDR3: CASSGLAGPTGELFS. CDR3 in DNA: TGTGCCAGCAGTGGACTAGCGGGTCCTACCGGGGAGCTGTTTTCT. The chain has TRBV27 and TRBJ2-2; 11 bases line up with TRBD2. V was clipped by 5 bases and J by 5 bases; unmatched bases: 4. This CDR3 contains 15 residues. CDR1 and CDR2 (germline): MNHEY, SMNVEV (reference sequence).

This clone occurred once. At one boundary the junction diverges from the germline segment, which might be a read error. The chain employs TRBV6-5 and TRBJ2-7; perhaps TRBD1 as D (6 bases). From germline, CDR1 is MNHEY and CDR2 SVGAGI. The CDR3 runs 15 residues. The CDR3, as DNA: TGTGCCAGCAGTCACTCAGGGGTCTTAACCTACGAGCAGTACTTC. Its translation: CASSHSGVLTYEQYF.

This clone was observed a single time. V gene TRBV19 combines with J gene TRBJ1-2, with 7 positions matching TRBD1. V lost 6 bases to trimming and J lost 2 bases; unmatched junction nucleotides: 3. This CDR3 comprises 13 residues. Germline V gene data show CDR1 as LNHDA and CDR2 as SQIVND (reference sequence). CDR3 residues: CASRTGFNYGYTF. The CDR3 DNA is TGTGCCAGTAGGACAGGGTTCAACTATGGCTACACCTTC.